A selection of T cell receptor beta chains follows, all from one sample in a study of blood T cell repertoires in COVID-19. Here immunoSEQ multiplex PCR was the method, and the copy in TCRdb shows in-frame clones only, minus some. The top ten hold roughly 18% of the sample, which has 200,000 to 250,000 clones, around 84% seen once. Sequenced material: peripheral blood. The receptors come from a woman older than 75 with active or convalescent COVID-19. The CDR3 runs from the conserved cysteine through the conserved F or W. The D gene is left open where the match is weak. Clone size is given for some rows only: seen once, a few or many times, or a class if the clone is expanded.

d_gene	v_gene	abundance	j_gene	CDR3aa	CDR3nt
TRBD2	TRBV29-1	.	TRBJ2-2	CSVPGGSGSFDTGELFF	TGCAGCGTCCCAGGGGGTAGCGGGAGCTTCGACACCGGGGAGCTGTTTTTT
.	TRBV4-2	.	TRBJ2-2	CASSHAGELFF	TGTGCCAGCAGCCACGCCGGGGAGCTGTTTTTT
TRBD1	TRBV27	.	TRBJ1-1	CASRRTGNGNTEAFF	TGTGCCAGCAGACGGACAGGGAACGGAAACACTGAAGCTTTCTTT
TRBD1	TRBV24-1	.	TRBJ2-5	CATSDPGQGLTETQYF	TGTGCCACCAGTGATCCGGGACAGGGTTTAACGGAGACCCAGTACTTC
.	TRBV6-5	.	TRBJ2-1	CASRRVSPYNEQFF	TGTGCCAGCAGACGAGTATCCCCCTACAATGAGCAGTTCTTC
.	TRBV4-3	.	TRBJ1-1	CASSQGKDGSLEAFF	TGCGCCAGCAGCCAAGGAAAGGACGGGAGTCTTGAAGCTTTCTTT
TRBD1	TRBV19	few	TRBJ1-6	CASSATWGQGSYNSPLHF	TGTGCCAGTAGTGCTACCTGGGGACAGGGTTCCTATAATTCACCCCTCCACTTT
TRBD2	TRBV5-1	.	TRBJ2-5	CASTPAMGGQETQYF	TGCGCCAGCACGCCAGCGATGGGAGGGCAAGAGACCCAGTACTTC
.	TRBV5-1	.	TRBJ1-5	CASSHLPRESNQPQHF	TGCGCCAGCAGCCATCTACCCCGCGAGTCGAATCAGCCCCAGCATTTT
.	TRBV27	.	TRBJ2-5	CASSLAQGETQYF	TGTGCCAGCAGTTTAGCCCAGGGAGAGACCCAGTACTTC
.	TRBV7-3	.	TRBJ1-1	CASSSEGRHTEAFF	TGTGCCAGCAGCTCGGAAGGCAGGCACACTGAAGCTTTCTTT
TRBD1	TRBV6-2/TRBV6-3	.	TRBJ1-4	CASSRPFGTGYEKLFF	TGTGCCAGCAGTCGACCCTTCGGGACAGGGTATGAAAAACTGTTTTTT
.	TRBV11-3	.	TRBJ2-7	CASSLEELSYEQYF	TGTGCCAGCAGCTTGGAGGAACTCTCCTACGAGCAGTACTTC
.	TRBV2	.	TRBJ2-7	CASSEGQYDEQYF	TGTGCCAGCAGTGAAGGACAGTACGACGAGCAGTACTTC
TRBD2	TRBV11-3	.	TRBJ2-3	CASSFGLVGTDTQYF	TGTGCCAGCAGCTTTGGACTAGTAGGTACAGATACGCAGTATTTT
TRBD1	TRBV6-6	few	TRBJ1-5	CATWTGDLNQPQHF	TGTGCGACCTGGACAGGGGACCTAAATCAGCCCCAGCATTTT
.	TRBV15	once	TRBJ1-1	CATSRLTGTEAFF	TGTGCCACCAGCAGACTCACGGGTACTGAAGCTTTCTTT
.	TRBV6-2/TRBV6-3	.	TRBJ2-1	CASSYTVYNEQFF	TGTGCCAGCAGTTACACAGTCTACAATGAGCAGTTCTTC
.	TRBV7-9	.	TRBJ2-7	CASSLESGGYYEQYF	TGTGCCAGCAGCTTAGAGTCAGGGGGGTACTACGAGCAGTACTTC
.	TRBV9	few	TRBJ2-3	CASSVGVANQDTQYF	TGTGCCAGCAGCGTAGGCGTCGCTAACCAAGATACGCAGTATTTT
.	TRBV15	.	TRBJ1-4	CATSRVGDNEKLFF	TGTGCCACCAGCAGGGTTGGAGATAATGAAAAACTGTTTTTT
.	TRBV19	.	TRBJ2-5	CASSTLQGGTQYF	TGTGCCAGTAGTACTTTACAAGGGGGGACCCAGTACTTC
.	TRBV20-1	.	TRBJ1-1	CSAGTGSKAFF	TGCAGTGCTGGAACAGGGTCTAAAGCTTTCTTT
TRBD2	TRBV7-3	.	TRBJ2-2	CASSLTSGANTGELFF	TGTGCCAGCAGCTTAACTAGCGGGGCTAACACCGGGGAGCTGTTTTTT
TRBD1	TRBV19	few	TRBJ2-1	CASSPTAGGGPALNEQFF	TGTGCCAGTAGTCCAACAGCAGGGGGCGGCCCAGCCCTCAATGAGCAGTTCTTC
TRBD1	TRBV29-1	once	TRBJ1-2	CSVGQGNGYTF	TGCAGCGTCGGACAGGGGAATGGCTACACCTTC
TRBD2	TRBV5-5	.	TRBJ2-1	CASSFGLAGAPYNEQFF	TGTGCCAGCAGCTTCGGACTAGCGGGAGCGCCATACAATGAGCAGTTCTTC
.	TRBV5-1	.	TRBJ2-2	CASSQRTANTGELFF	TGCGCCAGCAGCCAACGGACTGCGAACACCGGGGAGCTGTTTTTT
TRBD2	TRBV29-1	.	TRBJ2-7	CSVEAGGQAHYEQYF	TGCAGCGTTGAGGCGGGGGGCCAAGCCCACTACGAGCAGTACTTC
.	TRBV7-2	.	TRBJ1-6	CASSLREKGDAYNSPLHF	TGTGCCAGCAGCTTAAGGGAGAAGGGGGACGCCTATAATTCACCCCTCCACTTT
.	TRBV6-1	.	TRBJ1-5	CASSEVYRGNQPQHF	TGTGCCAGCAGTGAAGTGTACAGGGGCAATCAGCCCCAGCATTTT
.	TRBV28	.	TRBJ1-2	CASSLLEDRSVYGYTF	TGTGCCAGCAGTCTCCTGGAAGACAGGTCCGTTTATGGCTACACCTTC
TRBD1	TRBV5-1	once	TRBJ1-6	CASSQGQLNSPLHF	TGCGCCAGCAGCCAGGGACAGCTTAATTCACCCCTCCACTTT
TRBD2	TRBV30	few	TRBJ2-7	CACLAGGSYEQYF	TGTGCCTGCCTAGCGGGGGGCTCCTACGAGCAGTACTTC
TRBD1	TRBV5-1	.	TRBJ1-2	CASSLTGGTNYGYTF	TGCGCCAGCAGCTTAACAGGGGGTACTAACTATGGCTACACCTTC
TRBD1	TRBV7-9	.	TRBJ2-2	CASRRQGVTGELFF	TGTGCCAGCAGGCGACAGGGAGTCACCGGGGAGCTGTTTTTT
.	TRBV5-1	.	TRBJ1-1	CASSSRSKNTEAFF	TGCGCCAGCAGCTCCCGGTCCAAGAACACTGAAGCTTTCTTT
.	TRBV11-2	few	TRBJ2-7	CASSPTGVTRDEQYF	TGTGCCAGCAGCCCTACGGGGGTGACTAGGGACGAGCAGTACTTC
TRBD1	TRBV2	.	TRBJ2-2	CASMGQGSVGVGLFF	TGTGCCAGCATGGGACAGGGGTCGGTCGGGGTCGGGCTGTTTTTT
.	TRBV19	.	TRBJ1-2	CASSIPDRYLGYTF	TGTGCCAGTAGTATCCCCGACAGGTACCTTGGCTACACCTTC
TRBD1	TRBV5-4	once	TRBJ1-1	CASSTKQGSNTEAFF	TGTGCCAGCAGCACAAAACAGGGGTCAAACACTGAAGCTTTCTTT
TRBD2	TRBV7-2	.	TRBJ2-7	CASTQGGSGSFYEQYF	TGTGCCAGCACCCAGGGTGGTAGCGGGAGTTTCTACGAGCAGTACTTC
.	TRBV30	few	TRBJ2-3	CASGLSTDTQYF	TGTGCCTCGGGACTTAGCACAGATACGCAGTATTTT
.	TRBV5-6	.	TRBJ2-5	CASSLAYRYQETQYF	TGTGCCAGCAGCTTGGCGTACAGATACCAAGAGACCCAGTACTTC
TRBD1	TRBV30	few	TRBJ1-5	CAWSVGQGAVNQPQHF	TGTGCCTGGAGTGTCGGACAGGGGGCCGTTAATCAGCCCCAGCATTTT
.	TRBV10-3	.	TRBJ2-3	CAISVDGPKDTQYF	TGTGCCATCAGTGTCGATGGGCCCAAAGATACGCAGTATTTT
TRBD2	TRBV5-1	.	TRBJ2-3	CASSPGLAGGGTDTQYF	TGCGCCAGCAGCCCGGGACTAGCGGGAGGGGGCACAGATACGCAGTATTTT
.	TRBV24-1	.	TRBJ2-2	CATSVGQKPGGELFF	TGTGCCACCAGTGTAGGACAAAAACCGGGCGGGGAGCTGTTTTTT
.	TRBV3-1/TRBV3-2	.	TRBJ1-2	CASSQTVGALGYTF	TGTGCCAGCAGCCAAACCGTGGGGGCGCTTGGCTACACCTTC
TRBD2	TRBV5-1	.	TRBJ2-2	CASSSSAREGTGELFF	TGCGCCAGCAGCAGCTCGGCGCGGGAGGGCACCGGGGAGCTGTTTTTT
TRBD2	TRBV9	.	TRBJ2-2	CASSVAGRARTGELFF	TGTGCCAGCAGCGTAGCCGGGAGGGCCCGAACCGGGGAGCTGTTTTTT
.	TRBV5-6	.	TRBJ1-3	CASSNRRTGNTIYF	TGTGCCAGCAGCAACAGGAGAACTGGAAACACCATATATTTT
.	TRBV10-1	.	TRBJ1-4	CASKGGVNEKLFF	TGCGCCAGCAAAGGCGGCGTGAATGAAAAACTGTTTTTT
.	TRBV5-4	.	TRBJ2-7	CASSLDQGNFAYEQYF	TGTGCCAGCAGCTTGGACCAGGGGAACTTTGCCTACGAGCAGTACTTC
.	TRBV19	few	TRBJ1-6	CASKEVVNSPLHF	TGTGCCAGTAAGGAGGTAGTTAATTCACCCCTCCACTTT
TRBD1	TRBV6-5	.	TRBJ1-5	CASSPKTGDQPQHF	TGTGCCAGCAGTCCAAAGACAGGGGATCAGCCCCAGCATTTT
.	TRBV13	.	TRBJ1-2	CASSLTANYGYTF	TGTGCCAGCAGCTTAACAGCCAACTATGGCTACACCTTC